This TCR beta chain was sequenced during a study of PD-1 blockade in mismatch repair-deficient tumors. Study-level results: Tumor-resident clones, often absent from pretreatment blood, expanded after pembrolizumab and then contracted.

Some clones are missing from TCRdb's copy, which holds only in-frame ones; the method was immunoSEQ multiplex PCR. The sample includes tens of thousands of clones, over 65% seen only once; the top ten take about 3%. Note on this clone: No antigen is known for it.

TCR sequencing covered a few patients who responded to pembrolizumab. V lost 2 bases and J lost 8; bases outside the gene matches: 5. The CDR3 is 13 amino acids. CDR1 is MNHNY and CDR2 is SVGAGI in the germline V gene (reference sequence). The V call is TRBV6-6, the J call TRBJ1-2; 7 bases match TRBD1. Sequencing was performed on peripheral blood, taken 4 weeks after starting pembrolizumab. The receptor was isolated from an adult with mismatch repair-deficient cancer. CDR3 sequence: CASSYEGAGGYTF. The DNA of the CDR3 is TGTGCCAGCAGTTACGAGGGGGCGGGGGGCTACACCTTC.